This T cell receptor (beta chain) derives from a study of long-term antiretroviral therapy in people with HIV. Whole-study results and caveats: Repertoire composition at all time points was dominated by clones that had expanded before ART.

Each contributor possessed a minimum of one pre-ART and a minimum of two post-ART PBMC samples. The assay used was immunoSEQ (version v3.0), run at survey level. Sequenced by immunoSEQ multiplex PCR; TCRdb stores in-frame clones only, minus some. The table lists roughly 28,000 clones, about 77% of them singletons, with almost 9.5% in the top ten. In its sample, this clone was seen once. Its cognate antigen is unknown. The clonotype comes from a man aged 18-30 years with HIV. Sample: unsorted PBMCs, taken 1.5 years before starting antiretroviral therapy.

The CDR3 coding sequence is TGTGCCAGCAGCGACAAAACAGAAACATATAGCAATCAGCCCCAGCATTTT. Protein sequence: CASSDKTETYSNQPQHF. The chain links TRBV27 to TRBJ1-5; D remains unclear. Germline assignment: CDR1 MNHEY and CDR2 SMNVEV (reference sequence). The CDR3 consists of 17 residues. V was pared by 6 bases and J by 0 bases, with 18 bases between.